This T cell receptor beta chain appears in the sequencing data of a study of blood T cell repertoires in COVID-19. This CDR3 contains 16 residues. V was pared by 3 bases and J by 9 bases, with 10 bases of the junction left unmatched. Germline V lookup: CDR1 LGHDT, CDR2 YNNKEL (reference sequence). Enrolled through a virtual design, the participants were between roughly 18 and 90 years of age and came from about two dozen US areas. Profiling relied on immunoSEQ multiplex PCR, and the TCRdb table lists in-frame clones only, not all of them. The data contain approximately 220,000 clones, approximately 83% of them singletons.

Sequencing was performed on PBMCs or T cells enriched from blood (not recorded which). The chain combines TRBV3-1 (or the pseudogene TRBV3-2) with TRBJ2-1; TRBD1 aligns across 11 bases. This sequence originates from a woman aged 40 to 50 who had been exposed to COVID-19. CDR3 coding DNA: TGTGCCAGCAGCCACCATCCCGGGACAGGGGGGGCTGAGCAGTTCTTC. It encodes CASSHHPGTGGAEQFF.